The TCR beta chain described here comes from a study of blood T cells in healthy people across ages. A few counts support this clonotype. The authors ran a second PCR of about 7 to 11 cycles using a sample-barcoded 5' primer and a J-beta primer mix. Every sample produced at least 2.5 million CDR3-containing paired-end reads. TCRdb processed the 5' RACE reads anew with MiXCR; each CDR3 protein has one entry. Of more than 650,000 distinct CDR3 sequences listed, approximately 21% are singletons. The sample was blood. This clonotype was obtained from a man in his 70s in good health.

The CDR3 protein is CASSYMKVAGATDTQYF. The CDR3 region has the DNA TGTGCCAGCAGTTATATGAAGGTAGCGGGCGCGACGGATACGCAGTATTTT. The rearrangement links TRBV6-5 to TRBJ2-3; TRBD2 matches 7 bases. The CDR3 consists of 17 residues. With 3 bases clipped from V and 6 bases from J, the junction kept 15 bases outside the gene matches. In germline, CDR1 is MNHEY, CDR2 SVGAGI.